The 29 T cell receptor beta chains below all came from one sample that was sequenced in a study of T cells in women clearing cervical HPV infection. TCRdb's copy holds only in-frame clones and misses some; the assay was immunoSEQ multiplex PCR. This sample lists roughly 29,000 clones; its ten largest clones have 2.5% to 3%. The sequencing input was blood buffy coat. These receptor sequences come from a woman aged 18 to 75 with a cervical HPV16 infection that either progressed to CIN3+ or cleared (not recorded which).

Notes on this clone: The read is 3 residues too short to cover the CDR3 end, so that end is filled in from the germline J gene. This rearrangement joins TRBV30 to TRBJ2-2; D may be TRBD2 (6 bases). The CDR3 covers 15 residues. Germline V gene sequence: CDR1 GTSNPN, CDR2 SVGIG (reference sequence). Trimming took off 1 base at V and 0 bases at J, with 9 bases between the two ends. CDR3 bases read: TGTGCCTGGAGTGGCGGGAAGACGAACACCGGGGAG. The encoded protein is CAWSGGKTNTGE. The full CDR3 protein reads CAWSGGKTNTGELFF.

As to this clone: The read terminates 3 residues before the CDR3 end, so the remaining end is supplied by the germline J gene. The V gene is TRBV20-1, the J gene TRBJ1-6; D possibly corresponds to TRBD1 (6 bases). In germline, CDR1 is DFQATT, CDR2 SNEGSKA (reference sequence). The CDR3 runs 12 residues. The V gene lost 6 bases and the J gene lost 8 bases, with 11 bases spanning the gap. CDR3 protein: CSAHREHSPLHF. The sequenced part of the CDR3 DNA is TGCAGTGCCCACAGGGAGCATTCACCC.

Comments on this clone: The sequenced fragment ends 3 residues before the CDR3 boundary, so the rest is inferred from the germline J gene. The chain has TRBV7-9 and TRBJ2-2, with D possibly TRBD2 on 6 matching bases. The V end was cut by 5 bases, the J end by 5 bases, with 12 bases between. The CDR3 length is 14 residues. Germline CDR1 is SEHNR and CDR2 is FQNEAQ (reference sequence). CDR3 DNA, as far as it was read: TGTGCCAGCAGCCCAGGTCGGGGGACCGGGGAG. It yields the protein CASSPGRGTGE. The CDR3 in full is CASSPGRGTGELFF.

With respect to this clone: The read terminates 3 residues ahead of where the CDR3 ends, so the germline J gene completes it. This sequence joins TRBV7-9 and TRBJ1-2; no clear D. The ends were cut back, 2 bases at V and 7 bases at J, with 5 bases in the middle. This CDR3 is built from 11 residues. CDR1 SEHNR and CDR2 FQNEAQ come from the germline V gene (reference sequence). CDR3 DNA, as far as it was read: TGTGCCAGCAGCTTATCAGGTGGC. Translated: CASSLSGG. The whole CDR3 is CASSLSGGYTF. The variable domain in full, with the rest retrieved from reference TRBV7-9 and TRBJ1-2, is DTGVSQNPRHKITKRGQNVTFRCDPISEHNRLYWYRQTLGQGPEFLTYFQNEAQLEKSRLLSDRFSAERPKGSFSTLEIQRTEQGDSAMYLCASSLSGGYTFGSGTRLTVV.

Regarding this clone: The read gets to within 3 residues of the CDR3 end, and the germline J gene fills in the rest. This rearrangement joins TRBV4-1 to TRBJ2-2; no firm D call. The CDR3 is 16 amino acids. V lost 0 bases to trimming and J lost 4 bases, with 12 bases between them. Germline loops: CDR1 MGHRA, CDR2 YSYEKL. The CDR3 here is CASSQDKGAGTGELFF. Partial CDR3 DNA: TGCGCCAGCAGCCAAGATAAGGGCGCCGGCACCGGGGAG.

As regards this clone: The CDR3 end falls 3 residues outside the read, so it is completed with the germline J gene. The chain combines TRBV4-2 with TRBJ2-5, with TRBD2 matching 8 bases. Trimming at V came to 4 bases and at J to 4 bases, leaving 11 bases not matched to a gene. The CDR3 is 16 residues long. Per the germline V gene, CDR1 is LGHNA and CDR2 is YNFKEQ. The CDR3 bases that were read are TGTGCCAGCAGCCTTTCAGCGGGAGTAGAATCAGAGACC. Translating it yields CASSLSAGVESET. The whole CDR3 region reads CASSLSAGVESETQYF.

As regards this clone: The CDR3 end falls 3 residues outside the read, so it is completed with the germline J gene. This chain links TRBV7-2 with TRBJ2-2; TRBD1 might be the D (5 bases). The length of the CDR3 is 15 residues. Germline-derived CDR1 and CDR2 are SGHTA and FQGNSA. Trimming shortened V by 2 bases and J by 6 bases, and 13 bases separated the two germline ends. Incomplete CDR3 DNA: TGTGCCAGCAGCTTAAGGGGTCTAGACTCCGGGGAG. This translates into CASSLRGLDSGE. The full CDR3 is CASSLRGLDSGELFF.

A word on this clone: The read terminates 3 residues ahead of where the CDR3 ends, so the germline J gene completes it. The chain employs TRBV11-2 and TRBJ1-1; tentatively, D is TRBD1 (5 bases). CDR1 SGHAT and CDR2 FQNNGV come from the germline V gene. There are 13 residues in the CDR3. V lost 4 bases, J lost 5 bases, and 11 bases lay in between. The CDR3 sequence is CASSSIRVTEAFF. The sequenced CDR3 bases are TGTGCCAGCAGCTCAATCAGGGTTACTGAA.

As regards this clone: The CDR3 is cut off 3 residues early in the read; its end comes from the germline J gene. This chain joins TRBV20-1 and TRBJ2-7; 8 nucleotides align to TRBD1. With V trimmed by 5 bases and J by 5 bases, 11 bases remained unmatched. CDR1 DFQATT and CDR2 SNEGSKA come from the germline V gene (reference sequence). The CDR3 sequence is 14 residues long. The DNA read from the CDR3 is TGCAGTGCTCGGCAGGCAGGGGGCCTCGACGAG. Its translation: CSARQAGGLDE. The full CDR3 sequence reads CSARQAGGLDEQYF.

Details on this clone: The read is 3 residues too short to cover the CDR3 end, so that end is filled in from the germline J gene. V gene TRBV7-9 combines with J gene TRBJ1-2, with no clear D. Looked up from germline, CDR1 is SEHNR and CDR2 is FQNEAQ (reference sequence). Trimming shortened V by 8 bases and J by 7 bases, and 20 bases separated the two germline ends. The CDR3 loop spans 14 amino acids. CDR3 residues: CASSPKGGVAGYTF. The sequenced part of the CDR3 DNA is TGTGCCAGCTCACCGAAGGGCGGGGTCGCTGGC.

Worth noting for this clone: The read is 3 residues too short to cover the CDR3 end, so that end is filled in from the germline J gene. The rearrangement uses TRBV18 and TRBJ2-7, with D possibly TRBD2 on 6 matching bases. This CDR3 contains 15 residues. Trimming left V 6 bases short and J 3 bases short, with 18 bases between. In germline, CDR1 is KGHSH, CDR2 LQKENI. Here the CDR3 reads CASSPGTGESYEQYF. Partial CDR3 DNA: TGTGCCAGCTCCCCTGGGACTGGGGAGAGCTACGAG.

Remarks on this clone: The read terminates 3 residues before the CDR3 end, so the remaining end is supplied by the germline J gene. V usage is TRBV5-1 and J usage is TRBJ2-1; 8 bases align to TRBD2. Trimming removed 2 bases from V and 0 bases from J; junction bases left unmatched: 13. The CDR3 length is 19 residues. CDR1 and CDR2 from the germline V gene are SGHRS and YFSETQ. The CDR3 sequence: CASSLTGTRLGSSYNEQFF. The sequenced CDR3 bases are TGCGCCAGCAGCTTAACCGGGACTAGGCTGGGGAGCTCCTACAATGAG.

As concerns this clone: Read sequence stops 3 residues before the CDR3 end, and the germline J gene provides the missing end. This chain joins TRBV5-1 and TRBJ2-3; 9 positions match TRBD2. The germline CDR1 and CDR2 sequences are SGHRS and YFSETQ. This CDR3 comprises 11 residues. The V and J ends lost 7 bases and 8 bases, in that order; junction bases with no gene match: 2. The sequenced CDR3 bases are TGCGCCAGCGGTAGCGGGGGTACG. It yields the protein CASGSGGT. In full, the CDR3 reads CASGSGGTQYF.

Concerning this clone itself: The CDR3 is cut off 3 residues early in the read; its end comes from the germline J gene. The chain employs TRBV2 and TRBJ2-1; TRBD2 matches 8 bases. CDR3 length: 14 residues. Looked up from germline, CDR1 is SNHLY and CDR2 is FYNNEI. Trimming removed 7 bases from V and 3 bases from J; junction bases left unmatched: 5. CDR3 loop: CASKVAGIYNEQFF. Partial CDR3 DNA: TGTGCCAGCAAAGTAGCGGGGATCTACAATGAG. The whole variable domain, filled in from reference TRBV2 and TRBJ2-1, reads EPEVTQTPSHQVTQMGQEVILRCVPISNHLYFYWYRQILGQKVEFLVSFYNNEISEKSEIFDDQFSVERPDGSNFTLKIRSTKLEDSAMYFCASKVAGIYNEQFFGPGTRLTVL.

Concerning this clone itself: The read ends 3 residues before the CDR3 terminus; that terminus is restored from the germline J gene. The gene calls are TRBV18 and TRBJ2-4; D gene unclear. CDR1 is KGHSH and CDR2 is LQKENI in the germline V gene. This CDR3 spans 12 amino acids. CDR3 residues: CASSGQSYGQYF. The part of the CDR3 DNA that was read is TGTGCCAGCTCAGGGCAGAGCTATGGT.

As for this clone: The read terminates 3 residues before the CDR3 end, so the remaining end is supplied by the germline J gene. The J gene is TRBJ2-7, the V gene TRBV24-1; 12 nucleotides align to TRBD2. The junction had 2 bases not matched to a gene; V was cut back by 4 bases and J by 2 bases. Germline values: CDR1 KGHDR, CDR2 SFDVKD. This CDR3 region has 15 residues. CDR3 DNA, as far as it was read: TGTGCCACCAGTGACCGACTAGCGGGAGCCTACGAG. This sequence encodes CATSDRLAGAYE. In full, the CDR3 reads CATSDRLAGAYEQYF.

Of note for this clone: The CDR3 goes on 3 residues after the read ends, and that part is filled in from the germline J gene. The rearrangement links TRBV7-6 to TRBJ2-7, with 10 bases identical to TRBD2. The CDR3 loop spans 17 amino acids. Germline V lookup: CDR1 SGHVS, CDR2 FNYEAQ. Unmatched junction bases numbered 16, after V lost 5 bases and J lost 6 bases. CDR3: CASSHIGEAGGPSEQYF. The CDR3 bases that were read are TGTGCCAGCAGCCACATCGGAGAAGCGGGAGGGCCGTCCGAG.

As concerns this clone: Read coverage stops 3 residues before the CDR3 terminus; the germline J gene supplies the remainder. The chain joins TRBV18 to TRBJ1-5; no clear D. V was trimmed by 6 bases and J by 3 bases, leaving 12 bases between them. The V gene's germline CDR1 is KGHSH and CDR2 LQKENI. This CDR3 spans 14 amino acids. The CDR3 sequence: CASSAGRANQPQHF. The DNA read from the CDR3 is TGTGCCAGCTCGGCTGGTAGGGCCAATCAGCCC.

About this clone itself: The DNA ends 3 residues before the CDR3 does, and the rest of the CDR3 is filled in from the germline J gene. This rearrangement joins TRBV7-9 to TRBJ1-2; D is ambiguous. Germline CDR1 and CDR2: SEHNR and FQNEAQ (reference sequence). The CDR3 is 15 residues long. V lost 1 base and J 1 base, leaving 10 bases between the germline ends. CDR3 in amino acids: CASSLGIGSNYGYTF. The CDR3 DNA, read in part, is TGTGCCAGCAGCTTAGGAATTGGCAGTAACTATGGC.

As for this clone: The read terminates 3 residues ahead of where the CDR3 ends, so the germline J gene completes it. This chain joins TRBV7-2 and TRBJ1-2; tentatively, D is TRBD1 (5 bases). The germline V gene has CDR1 SGHTA and CDR2 FQGNSA. V was clipped by 4 bases and J by 4 bases, with 13 bases between them. The CDR3 is 14 amino acids. The part of the CDR3 DNA that was read is TGTGCCAGCAGCTCCGAGACAGAATTCTATGGC. Amino acid sequence: CASSSETEFYG. From start to end, the CDR3 is CASSSETEFYGYTF. The entire variable domain, with the rest obtained from reference TRBV7-2 and TRBJ1-2, is as follows: GAGVSQSPSNKVTEKGKDVELRCDPISGHTALYWYRQSLGQGLEFLIYFQGNSAPDKSGLPSDRFSAERTGGSVSTLTIQRTQQEDSAVYLCASSSETEFYGYTFGSGTRLTVV.

Worth noting for this clone: Coverage ceases 3 residues before the CDR3 finishes, and the germline J gene fills in the end. The J gene is TRBJ1-2, the V gene TRBV2, with a tentative D call TRBD1 (5 bases). This CDR3 has 14 residues. The germline gives CDR1 SNHLY, CDR2 FYNNEI. V was shortened by 4 bases and J by 4 bases, with 13 bases between the two germline ends. The CDR3 loop reads CASSGEGSGYGYTF. CDR3 bases read: TGTGCCAGCAGTGGGGAGGGGTCGGGCTATGGC.

On this clone: The observed sequence ends 3 residues before the CDR3 terminus, with the missing tail filled in from the germline J gene. The chain combines TRBV5-1 with TRBJ1-2, with TRBD1 matching 8 bases. V lost 4 bases and J lost 7; bases outside the gene matches: 12. The CDR3 has 15 amino acids. CDR1 and CDR2 from the germline V gene are SGHRS and YFSETQ. The CDR3 sequence: CASSPASGGAGGYTF. The sequenced part of the CDR3 DNA is TGCGCCAGCAGCCCAGCCTCAGGGGGCGCAGGTGGC.

As to this clone: The read ends 3 residues shy of where the CDR3 ends; the end is completed using the germline J gene. The chain combines TRBV19 with TRBJ2-2, with 13 bases aligning to TRBD2. The CDR3 consists of 18 residues. Germline CDR1 is LNHDA and CDR2 is SQIVND (reference sequence). V was pared by 4 bases and J by 3 bases, with 8 bases of the junction left unmatched. The CDR3 loop is CASSRRTSGSRDTGELFF. Incomplete CDR3 DNA: TGTGCCAGTAGTAGGCGGACTAGCGGGAGTAGAGACACCGGGGAG.

On this clone itself: The read stops 3 residues short of the end of the CDR3; the missing end is completed from the germline J gene. This sequence joins TRBV19 and TRBJ1-2, with 8 positions matching TRBD1. The germline V gene encodes CDR1 LNHDA and CDR2 SQIVND (reference sequence). J gave up 3 bases and V 5 bases, and 2 bases lay outside the gene matches. The CDR3 loop spans 13 amino acids. The covered CDR3 bases are TGTGCCAGTAGTGGACAGGGAGACTATGGC. As protein: CASSGQGDYG. The complete CDR3 reads CASSGQGDYGYTF.

A note on this clone: The read comes to an end 3 residues before the CDR3 does, leaving the germline J gene to fill in the end. The V and J genes are TRBV6-2 or TRBV6-3 and TRBJ2-1, with D maybe TRBD2 (6 bases). The CDR3 extends over 13 amino acids. Per the germline V gene, CDR1 is MNHEY and CDR2 is SVGEGT. Trimming cost V 5 bases and J 2 bases, with 7 bases left between them. The DNA read from the CDR3 is TGTGCCAGCAGTCGGACTACCTACAATGAG. This codes for CASSRTTYNE. The whole CDR3 reads CASSRTTYNEQFF.

With regard to this clone: The CDR3 goes on 3 residues after the read ends, and that part is filled in from the germline J gene. The chain is built from TRBV5-4 and TRBJ2-2; D ambiguous. Looked up from germline, CDR1 is SGHNT and CDR2 is YYREEE (reference sequence). The V and J ends lost 2 bases and 4 bases respectively, with 9 bases between them. The CDR3 sequence is 14 residues long. CDR3 amino acids: CASSLGRSTGELFF. Incomplete CDR3 DNA: TGTGCCAGCAGCTTAGGCCGAAGCACCGGGGAG.

As to this clone: The read terminates 3 residues ahead of where the CDR3 ends, so the germline J gene completes it. The chain links TRBV2 to TRBJ1-2; TRBD1 agrees at 9 bases. The trim removed 5 bases at V and 2 bases at J, leaving 3 bases unmatched. The germline CDR1 and CDR2 sequences are SNHLY and FYNNEI. This CDR3 region has 14 residues. The CDR3 reads CASSYRGQNYGYTF. The CDR3 DNA, read in part, is TGTGCCAGCAGTTACAGGGGGCAGAACTATGGC.

Concerning this clone itself: Sequencing ends 3 residues short of the CDR3 end; the germline J gene provides the rest. V gene TRBV19 combines with J gene TRBJ1-5, with D maybe TRBD1 (5 bases). The CDR3 has 17 residues. CDR1 LNHDA and CDR2 SQIVND come from the germline V gene (reference sequence). The ends were cut back, 2 bases at V and 0 bases at J, with 14 bases in the middle. The CDR3 bases that were read are TGTGCCAGTAGTATACAGGGACGGGGGTTTAGCAATCAGCCC. Its protein product is CASSIQGRGFSNQP. The CDR3 as a whole reads CASSIQGRGFSNQPQHF.

On this clone: Read coverage stops 3 residues before the CDR3 terminus; the germline J gene supplies the remainder. The chain carries TRBV30 and TRBJ2-5; D possibly uses TRBD1 or TRBD2 (5 bases each). Germline CDR1 is GTSNPN and CDR2 is SVGIG (reference sequence). Trimming took off 3 bases at V and 5 bases at J, with 7 bases between the two ends. This CDR3 has 11 amino acids. This CDR3 reads CAWSREETQYF. Partial CDR3 DNA: TGTGCCTGGAGCAGGGAGGAGACC.